These 13 T cell receptor beta chains came from one sample sequenced in a study of shared clonotypes between healthy human individuals. This table comes from immunoSEQ multiplex PCR, and its TCRdb copy is limited to in-frame clones, with some not included. Among hundreds of thousands of clones, about 74% were seen once, and the ten largest hold 1.5% to 2%. The sequenced sample consisted of memory CD4+ T cells sorted from blood. Regarding subset: CD45RA-negative fraction. The receptor set was obtained from a woman aged 25-40 years in good health.

This sequence joins TRBV7-6 and TRBJ2-3, with 9 positions matching TRBD1. CDR1 is SGHVS, CDR2 FNYEAQ, per germline. The CDR3 runs 12 residues. J gave up 10 bases and V 5 bases, and 4 bases lay outside the gene matches. The CDR3 DNA sequence: TGTGCCAGCAGCGCACAGGGGGCAGCGCAGTATTTT. It translates to CASSAQGAAQYF.

The CDR3 protein is CASARGTYGYTF. The CDR3 DNA follows: TGTGCCAGCGCGCGAGGGACCTATGGCTACACCTTC. This chain links TRBV6-5 with TRBJ1-2; maybe TRBD1 (5 bases). The germline V and J ends were trimmed by 8 bases and 4 bases, with 11 bases remaining between them. The CDR3 consists of 12 residues. Per the germline V gene, CDR1 is MNHEY and CDR2 is SVGAGI.

This clone was seen once. J is TRBJ1-4 and V is TRBV5-1, with TRBD1 matching 7 bases. This CDR3 contains 14 residues. CDR1 and CDR2 (germline): SGHRS, YFSETQ. J gave up 8 bases and V 1 base, and 5 bases lay outside the gene matches. The CDR3 DNA reads as TGCGCCAGCAGCTTGAGAACAGGGGACGAAAAACTGTTTTTT. This translates into CASSLRTGDEKLFF.

The chain links TRBV7-2 to TRBJ2-3, with a weak D call TRBD1 (5 bases). The CDR3 is 15 residues long. Germline V lookup: CDR1 SGHTA, CDR2 FQGNSA. The V and J ends lost 8 bases and 5 bases respectively, with 20 bases between them. The CDR3 nucleotides read TGTGCCAGCGCCCTCCAGGGATTGATAGGAGATACGCAGTATTTT. Translation gives CASALQGLIGDTQYF.

The V call is TRBV27, the J call TRBJ2-6, with D uncertain. CDR3 length: 15 residues. With 5 bases removed from V and 1 base from J, the gap between germline ends came to 9 bases. Germline CDR1 MNHEY, CDR2 SMNVEV (reference sequence). The CDR3 nucleotides are TGTGCCAGCAGTCCGGCCGGGTCTGGGGCCAACGTCCTGACTTTC. Translation gives CASSPAGSGANVLTF.

V gene TRBV28 combines with J gene TRBJ2-6, with D possibly TRBD2 on 6 matching bases. V lost 5 bases to trimming and J lost 0 bases, with 14 bases between them. CDR1 MDHEN and CDR2 SYDVKM come from the germline V gene. The CDR3 is made up of 17 amino acids. The CDR3 is CASSVGGAISGANVLTF. The CDR3 nucleotides are TGTGCCAGCAGTGTCGGCGGGGCAATCTCTGGGGCCAACGTCCTGACTTTC. The full variable domain, rest sourced from reference TRBV28 and TRBJ2-6, is DVKVTQSSRYLVKRTGEKVFLECVQDMDHENMFWYRQDPGLGLRLIYFSYDVKMKEKGDIPEGYSVSREKKERFSLILESASTNQTSMYLCASSVGGAISGANVLTFGAGSRLTVL.

The chain recombines TRBV4-1 with TRBJ2-2, with unresolved D. Trimming took 0 bases from V and 12 from J, leaving 14 bases between them. Germline V gene lookup returns CDR1 MGHRA and CDR2 YSYEKL. The CDR3 totals 14 residues. CDR3 loop: CASSQDFATDKLFF. CDR3 sequence (DNA): TGCGCCAGCAGCCAAGACTTTGCTACCGACAAGCTGTTTTTT.

V and J are TRBV18 and TRBJ2-7; TRBD1 matches 9 bases. Germline V CDR1 and CDR2: KGHSH, LQKENI. J lost 2 bases, V lost 3 bases, and 5 bases had no gene match. CDR3 length: 15 amino acids. This CDR3 reads CASSPETGGTYEQYF. The DNA for the CDR3 is TGTGCCAGCTCACCCGAGACAGGGGGTACCTACGAGCAGTACTTC. Drawing the rest from reference TRBV18 and TRBJ2-7, the complete variable domain is NAGVMQNPRHLVRRRGQEARLRCSPMKGHSHVYWYRQLPEEGLKFMVYLQKENIIDESGMPKERFSAEFPKEGPSILRIQQVVRGDSAAYFCASSPETGGTYEQYFGPGTRLTVT.

The rearrangement uses TRBV28 and TRBJ2-6; D not resolved. This CDR3 has 15 residues. V was trimmed by 6 bases and J by 0 bases, leaving 9 bases between them. In germline, CDR1 is MDHEN, CDR2 SYDVKM. This CDR3 reads CASSKFFSGANVLTF. CDR3 bases: TGTGCCAGCAGCAAGTTTTTCTCTGGGGCCAACGTCCTGACTTTC. The variable domain in full, completed from reference TRBV28 and TRBJ2-6, reads DVKVTQSSRYLVKRTGEKVFLECVQDMDHENMFWYRQDPGLGLRLIYFSYDVKMKEKGDIPEGYSVSREKKERFSLILESASTNQTSMYLCASSKFFSGANVLTFGAGSRLTVL.

The gene calls are TRBV5-1 and TRBJ2-5, with D unclear. The germline V gene has CDR1 SGHRS and CDR2 YFSETQ. CDR3 length: 14 amino acids. Trimming shortened V by 2 bases and J by 5 bases, and 13 bases separated the two germline ends. The CDR3 loop is CASSLDHAGETQYF. The CDR3 DNA reads TGCGCCAGCAGCTTAGACCATGCCGGGGAGACCCAGTACTTC.

This clone came up many times. The genes are TRBV6-4 and TRBJ2-3, with TRBD2 matching 7 bases. The germline gives CDR1 MRHNA, CDR2 SNTAGT. This CDR3 region has 16 residues. Trimming took 0 bases from V and 0 from J; bases not matched to a gene: 3. The CDR3 sequence: CASSDSVGGSTDTQYF. The CDR3 nucleotides are TGTGCCAGCAGTGACTCAGTGGGAGGGAGCACAGATACGCAGTATTTT.

This clone showed up just once. This rearrangement joins TRBV7-2 to TRBJ2-1, with D unclear. The CDR3 is 14 amino acids. Germline-derived CDR1 and CDR2 are SGHTA and FQGNSA. V lost 5 bases, J lost 9 bases, and 17 bases lay in between. The CDR3 region has the DNA TGTGCCAGCAGCCTTAACCTAGTCGCCGGTGAGCAGTTCTTC. Its translation: CASSLNLVAGEQFF.

Points on this clone: The junction shows a germline mismatch at one end, possibly a read error. The genes are TRBV5-5 and TRBJ1-1; possible D gene TRBD1, 5 bases. Germline values: CDR1 SGHKS, CDR2 YYEKEE (reference sequence). This CDR3 comprises 13 residues. In nucleotides, the CDR3 is TGTGCCAGCAGCTTTGGGGGGAACAATGAAGCTTTCTTT. It yields the protein CASSFGGNNEAFF.